One T cell receptor beta chain is described in this entry. In the PCR, 60 Vbeta and 13 Jbeta primers were used. Assay used: immunoSEQ multiplex PCR; TCRdb lists only in-frame clones, some missing. This sample has around 170,000 clones; roughly 80% occur once, and the top ten carry 3.5% to 4%. These data originate in a study of cytomegalovirus exposure and HLA in healthy donors. This receptor was taken from a man aged 50-60 years in good health and CMV-seronegative. The sequenced material came from PBMCs.

The CDR3 reads CASSSRTVVYEQYF. In nucleotides, the CDR3 is TGTGCCAGCAGCTCGAGGACAGTAGTTTACGAGCAGTACTTC. The rearrangement joins TRBV13 to TRBJ2-7; tentative D call: TRBD1 (6 bases). Trimming removed 4 bases at V and 4 bases at J, with 14 bases between. From germline, CDR1 is PRHDT and CDR2 FYEKMQ (reference sequence). The CDR3 is 14 amino acids.